This T cell receptor beta chain was sequenced for a study of CD8 T cells in Susac syndrome (dated by TCRdb to the late 2010s). With respect to the entire study: Whether CD8+ T cell activation and differentiation in Susac syndrome was antigen driven was tested using repertoire sequencing. The clonality of the CD8+ T cell repertoire was compared across 12 healthy donors, roughly 14 Susac syndrome patients and under 18 multiple sclerosis patients.

Results the study describes overall, beyond this receptor: The number of individuals in the TCR sequencing and HLA analysis was acknowledged as relatively small.

High-throughput TCR beta sequencing profiled peripheral blood CD8+ and CD4+ T cells from healthy donors, Susac syndrome patients and multiple sclerosis patients. Treatment-naive patients with stable or active relapsing-remitting disease fulfilling revised McDonald criteria were used as multiple sclerosis controls. Bulk CD8+ and CD4+ T cells were purified by magnetic negative isolation, whereas CD8+ TEMRA cells were enriched by FACS. Blood was collected in EDTA tubes and processed within 24 hours, with PBMCs isolated through density gradient centrifugation. PBMCs intended for TCR sequencing were cryopreserved in liquid nitrogen and thawed later in a water bath at 37 degrees C. A purity of at least 90% was achieved for sorted or isolated CD4+, CD8+ and CD8+ TEMRA cells. RNA was extracted using the RNeasy kit, and roughly 0.5 to 1 microgram was reverse transcribed with random hexamers. The immunoSEQ multiplex PCR assay, which covers 54 Vbeta and 13 Jbeta segments, was used to amplify TCR beta CDR3 regions. PCR amplification bias was corrected by using a synthetic template baseline for primer optimization and computational correction. The study's processing was this. Only productive sequences were kept, with reads annotated to V, D and J genes according to IMGT and analyzed in immunoSEQ Analyzer. To calculate clonality, Shannon entropy was normalized by log2 of the number of productive unique sequences and then subtracted from one. For each patient and control, public and private clones were evaluated among the 100 most prevalent clones. A clone was defined as Susac-specific if it was absent from the healthy and MS cohorts, from roughly 1,000 published viral clones and from other ImmuneACCESS disease sequences. Starting from the raw public reads, TCRdb applied fastp trimming at Q25, assembled clones with MiXCR and retained in-frame beta chains. Each CDR3 protein gets just one entry, which takes the most common genes and DNA from the rows behind it. V and J calls and clone size were set by TCRdb, not the authors. Within this sample are about 300,000 distinct CDR3 sequences, with almost 85% of them counted one time only. Approximately 0.2% of the sample goes to the ten largest clones.

As to this clonotype: The antigen it binds to is not known. The sample holds no much larger clone one base away, and base qualities are not on file.

Trimming takes 6 bases off V and 5 bases off J; junction bases not matched to a gene: 7. From the cysteine through the phenylalanine, the CDR3 covers 14 amino acids. Only the CDR3 part of the read is kept: 42 bases, read in frame from the first base. CDR1 and CDR2 were assigned from the germline V gene as MDHEN and SYDVKM. The receptor's source is a human donor with multiple sclerosis. Here the chain combines TRBV28 and TRBJ1-5, with 7 central nucleotides matching TRBD1. Sample: CD8+ T cells from PBMCs. The CDR3 protein: CASRTTGFYQPQHF. The DNA sequence is as follows: TGTGCCAGCAGAACGACAGGGTTTTATCAGCCCCAGCATTTT.